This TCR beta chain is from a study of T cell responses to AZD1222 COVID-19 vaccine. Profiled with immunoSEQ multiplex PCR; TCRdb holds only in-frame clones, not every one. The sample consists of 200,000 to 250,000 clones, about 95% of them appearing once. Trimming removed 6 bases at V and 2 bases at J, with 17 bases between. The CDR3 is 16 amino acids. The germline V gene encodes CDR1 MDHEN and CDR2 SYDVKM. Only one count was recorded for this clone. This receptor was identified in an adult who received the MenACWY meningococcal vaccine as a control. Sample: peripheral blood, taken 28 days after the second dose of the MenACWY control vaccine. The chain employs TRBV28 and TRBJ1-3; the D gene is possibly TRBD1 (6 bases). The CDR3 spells CASSPIQGGAGNTIYF. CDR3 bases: TGTGCCAGCAGCCCTATACAGGGTGGGGCTGGAAACACCATATATTTT.